This is a list of T cell receptor beta chains from one sample in a study of T cells in Graves' hyperthyroidism and ophthalmopathy. Using its own MiXCR run on the multiplex PCR reads, TCRdb lists one record per CDR3 protein. The sample lists about 680,000 distinct CDR3 sequences, under 45% seen once, with 31% in the top ten. Sequences were obtained from blood. Source of these receptors: a middle-aged woman with Graves' hyperthyroidism. Each CDR3 is given with its conserved first and last residue. The D gene is left open where the match is weak.

v_gene	d_gene	CDR3aa
TRBV7-3	TRBD2	CASSLSTSGKFGTGELFF
TRBV6-2/TRBV6-3	-	CASRAGYETQYF
TRBV20-1	TRBD1	CSARLDRGPYEQYF
TRBV4-3	TRBD1	CASSHRDRDSYEQYF
TRBV5-4	-	CASSYRDLGETQYF
TRBV7-3	TRBD1	CASSAQQGAESPLHF
TRBV19	TRBD2	CASRGGGGANVLTF
TRBV28	-	CASSQTELNTEAFF
TRBV9	-	CASSIRGYSYEQYF
TRBV20-1	TRBD1	CSAKGARDVDYGYTF
TRBV7-9	TRBD2	CASSHTSGDTYEQYF
TRBV29-1	-	CSLGAGDSGNTIYF
TRBV10-3	TRBD1	CAISPPGTGGADGANVLTF
TRBV7-2	TRBD1	CASSIQGAYEQYF
TRBV20-1	-	CSAELRDGGELFF
TRBV19	TRBD1	CASSSPTGSGYQETQYF
TRBV7-2	TRBD2	CASSLVAGVGYEQYF
TRBV19	TRBD1	CASSTAGGRGYTF
TRBV25-1	TRBD1	CASVNRGKNTEAFF
TRBV29-1	-	CSVEVGAGYGYTF
TRBV20-1	TRBD1	CSAEQGVYEKLFF
TRBV20-1	-	CSHRGGNYGYTF
TRBV27	TRBD1	CASSDTGTGGFQPQHF
TRBV20-1	-	CSASDSNNYGYTF
TRBV29-1	-	CSAETGPEKLFF
TRBV29-1	TRBD1	CSVAGTGDEKLFF
TRBV7-3	-	CASSWGGTVSNQPQHF
TRBV18	TRBD1	CASSPYRDRDYGYTF
TRBV20-1	-	CSALDIYEQYF
TRBV6-2/TRBV6-3	-	CASDFYSNQPQHF
TRBV20-1	TRBD2	CSAPFASGSYEQYF
TRBV7-2	-	CASSSAPGVPEKLFF
TRBV4-3	-	CASSQEGRFHNEKLFF
TRBV24-1	-	CATSARAGNQPQHF
TRBV5-1	TRBD1	CASSSTRGQNEQFF
TRBV28	-	CASSLFHTTRSPLHF
TRBV7-9	-	CASSLSQSSGANVLTF
TRBV5-6	-	CASRPTSSYEQYF
TRBV7-2	-	CASSLAPRATQYF
TRBV6-1	-	CASSQGTPNTETFF
TRBV19	-	CASNIVRDSYSYTF
TRBV13	TRBD1	CASSHDRGLAEAFF
TRBV6-1	-	CASGSDSRYNSPLHF
TRBV5-1	-	CASQERGDEQYF
TRBV20-1	TRBD2	CSASAAGETYEQYF